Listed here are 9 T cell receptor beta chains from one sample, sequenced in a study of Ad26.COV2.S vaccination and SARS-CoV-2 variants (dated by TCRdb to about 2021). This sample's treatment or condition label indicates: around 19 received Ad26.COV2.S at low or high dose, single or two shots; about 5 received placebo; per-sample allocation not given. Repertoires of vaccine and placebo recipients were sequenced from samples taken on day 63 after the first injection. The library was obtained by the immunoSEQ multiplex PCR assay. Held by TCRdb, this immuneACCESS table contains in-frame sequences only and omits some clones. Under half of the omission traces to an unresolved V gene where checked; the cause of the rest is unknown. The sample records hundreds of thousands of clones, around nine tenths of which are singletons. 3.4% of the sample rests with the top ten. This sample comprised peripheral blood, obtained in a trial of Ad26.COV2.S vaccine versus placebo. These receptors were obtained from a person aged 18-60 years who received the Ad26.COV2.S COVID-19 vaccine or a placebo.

The DNA for the CDR3 is TGTGCCTGGAGTGTGGGACGGAACTACGAGCAGTACTTC. It encodes CAWSVGRNYEQYF. This chain uses TRBV30 with TRBJ2-7; TRBD1 or TRBD2 may be the D gene (5 bases each). V was cut by 0 bases and J by 3 bases, with 9 bases left in between. This CDR3 contains 13 residues. The germline V gene encodes CDR1 GTSNPN and CDR2 SVGIG (reference sequence).

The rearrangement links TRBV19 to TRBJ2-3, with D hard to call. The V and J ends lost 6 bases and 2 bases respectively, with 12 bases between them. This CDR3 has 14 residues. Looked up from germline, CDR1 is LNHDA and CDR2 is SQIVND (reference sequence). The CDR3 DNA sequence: TGTGCCAGTAGAGGGATAGAAATCACAGATACGCAGTATTTT. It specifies CASRGIEITDTQYF.

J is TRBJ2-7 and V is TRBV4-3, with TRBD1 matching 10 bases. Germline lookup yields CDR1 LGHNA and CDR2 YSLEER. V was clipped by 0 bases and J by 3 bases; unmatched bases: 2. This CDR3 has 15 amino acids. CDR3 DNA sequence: TGCGCCAGCAGCCAAGACAGGACAGGGGGCTACGAGCAGTACTTC. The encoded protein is CASSQDRTGGYEQYF.

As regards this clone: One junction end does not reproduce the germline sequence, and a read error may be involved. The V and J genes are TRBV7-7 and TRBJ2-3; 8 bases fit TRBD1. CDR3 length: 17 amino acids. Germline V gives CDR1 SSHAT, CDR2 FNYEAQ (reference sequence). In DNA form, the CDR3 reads TGTGCTAGCAGCCTCAGATCGGGACAGGTGGGCACAGATACGCAGTATTTT. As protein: CASSLRSGQVGTDTQYF.

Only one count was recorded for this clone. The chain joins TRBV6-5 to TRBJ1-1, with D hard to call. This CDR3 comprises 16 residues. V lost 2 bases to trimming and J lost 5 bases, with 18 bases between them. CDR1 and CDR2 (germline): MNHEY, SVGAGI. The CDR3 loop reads CASSYVRAPLGTEAFF. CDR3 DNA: TGTGCCAGCAGTTACGTAAGGGCCCCCTTGGGGACTGAAGCTTTCTTT.

CDR3 region: CASSWRDRNTGELFF. The CDR3 region has the DNA TGCGCCAGCAGCTGGAGAGACAGGAACACCGGGGAGCTGTTTTTT. The rearrangement uses TRBV5-1 and TRBJ2-2; D is perhaps TRBD1 (5 bases). The CDR3 sequence is 15 residues long. The ends were cut back, 3 bases at V and 1 base at J, with 10 bases in the middle. CDR1 and CDR2 (germline): SGHRS, YFSETQ. The variable domain in full, completed from reference TRBV5-1 and TRBJ2-2, reads KAGVTQTPRYLIKTRGQQVTLSCSPISGHRSVSWYQQTPGQGLQFLFEYFSETQRNKGNFPGRFSGRQFSNSRSEMNVSTLELGDSALYLCASSWRDRNTGELFFGEGSRLTVL.

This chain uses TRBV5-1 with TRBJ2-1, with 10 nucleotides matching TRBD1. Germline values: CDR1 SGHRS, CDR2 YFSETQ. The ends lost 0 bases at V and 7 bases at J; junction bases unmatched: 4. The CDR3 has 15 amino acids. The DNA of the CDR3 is TGCGCCAGCAGCTTGGGGGACAGGGGATATAATGAGCAGTTCTTC. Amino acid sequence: CASSLGDRGYNEQFF.

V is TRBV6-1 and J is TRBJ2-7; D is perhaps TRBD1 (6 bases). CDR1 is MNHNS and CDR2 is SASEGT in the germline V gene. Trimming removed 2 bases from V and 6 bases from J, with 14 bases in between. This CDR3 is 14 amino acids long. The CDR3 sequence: CASSELGTSSEQYF. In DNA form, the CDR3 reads TGTGCCAGCAGTGAACTCGGGACATCTAGCGAGCAGTACTTC.

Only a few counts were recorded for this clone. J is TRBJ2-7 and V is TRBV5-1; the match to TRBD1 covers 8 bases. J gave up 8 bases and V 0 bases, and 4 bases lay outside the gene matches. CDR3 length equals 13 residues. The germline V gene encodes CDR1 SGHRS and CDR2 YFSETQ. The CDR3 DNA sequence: TGCGCCAGCAGCTTGGCGGACAGGGACCAGCAGTACTTC. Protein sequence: CASSLADRDQQYF. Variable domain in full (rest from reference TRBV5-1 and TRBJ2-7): KAGVTQTPRYLIKTRGQQVTLSCSPISGHRSVSWYQQTPGQGLQFLFEYFSETQRNKGNFPGRFSGRQFSNSRSEMNVSTLELGDSALYLCASSLADRDQQYFGPGTRLTVT.